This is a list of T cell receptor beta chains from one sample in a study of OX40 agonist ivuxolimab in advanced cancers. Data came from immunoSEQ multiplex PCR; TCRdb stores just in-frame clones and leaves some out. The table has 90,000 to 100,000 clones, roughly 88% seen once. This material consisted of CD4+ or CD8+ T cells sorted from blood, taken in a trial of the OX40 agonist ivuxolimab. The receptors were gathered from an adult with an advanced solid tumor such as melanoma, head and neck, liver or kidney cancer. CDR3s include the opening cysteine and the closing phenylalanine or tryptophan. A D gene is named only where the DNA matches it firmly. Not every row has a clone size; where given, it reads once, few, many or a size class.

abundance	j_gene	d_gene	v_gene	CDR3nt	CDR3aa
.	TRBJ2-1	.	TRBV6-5	TGTGCCAGCAGAGGGGGAGAACCGTCCAATGAGCAGTTCTTC	CASRGGEPSNEQFF
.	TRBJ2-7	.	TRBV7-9	TGTGCCAGCAGCTTAGTTGACACCTCCTACGAGCAGTACTTC	CASSLVDTSYEQYF
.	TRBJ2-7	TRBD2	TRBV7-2	TGTGCCAGCAAAGCGGGAGTAGTCTACGAGCAGTACTTC	CASKAGVVYEQYF
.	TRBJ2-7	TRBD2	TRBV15	TGTGCCACCAGCAGGACTAGCGGGAGTCAGGGCGAGCAGTACTTC	CATSRTSGSQGEQYF
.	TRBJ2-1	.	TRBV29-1	TGCAGCCTAGCAGGTTACGGGAAGAGCTCCTACAATGAGCAGTTCTTC	CSLAGYGKSSYNEQFF
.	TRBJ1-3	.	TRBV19	TGTGCCAGTAGTCCGTTCAGCGGGAGCTCTGGAAACACCATATATTTT	CASSPFSGSSGNTIYF
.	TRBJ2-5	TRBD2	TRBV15	TGTGCCACCAGACGTCAAGGGGAGGGGGAGACCCAGTACTTC	CATRRQGEGETQYF
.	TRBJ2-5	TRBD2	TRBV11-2	TGTGCCAGCAGTTTAACCGGGACTAGCGGGAGAGAGACCCAGTACTTC	CASSLTGTSGRETQYF
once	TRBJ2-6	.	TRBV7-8	TGTGCCAGCAGCTTAGCTACGGGACAAGGCTTCTCAGGGGCCAACGTCCTGACTTTC	CASSLATGQGFSGANVLTF
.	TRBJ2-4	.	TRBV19	TGTGCCAGTAGTAGTAGTATTGCCAAAAACATTCAGTACTTC	CASSSSIAKNIQYF
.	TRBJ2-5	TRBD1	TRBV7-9	TGTGCCAGCAGCACCGACAGGGATCCAGGGGAGCCCCAGTACTTC	CASSTDRDPGEPQYF
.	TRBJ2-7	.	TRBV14	TGTGCCAGCAGCCATCCCCTTCGGCGGTACGAGCAGTACTTC	CASSHPLRRYEQYF
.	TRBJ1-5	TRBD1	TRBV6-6	TGTGCCAGCAGCAGGGTTGGGACAGTAGATCAGCCCCAGCATTTT	CASSRVGTVDQPQHF
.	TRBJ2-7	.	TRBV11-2	TGTGCCAGCAGCTTAGGGCGGGACCGGACCTACGAGCAGTACTTC	CASSLGRDRTYEQYF
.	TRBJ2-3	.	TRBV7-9	TGTGCCAGCAGCTTAGGGGGTGGAGGGGAAGATACGCAGTATTTT	CASSLGGGGEDTQYF
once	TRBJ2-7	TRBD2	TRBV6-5	TGTGCCAGCAGCCGGGGGGGAAACGGGCAGTACTTC	CASSRGGNGQYF
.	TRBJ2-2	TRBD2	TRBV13	TGTGCCAGCAGCGATGCTACTAGCGGGAGGAACACCGGGGAGCTGTTTTTT	CASSDATSGRNTGELFF
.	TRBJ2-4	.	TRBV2	TGTGCCAGCACCCAACGAGTTAACATTCAGTACTTC	CASTQRVNIQYF
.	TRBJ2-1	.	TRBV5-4	TGTGCCAGCAGCTTAGGGGGGGACTACAATGAGCAGTTCTTC	CASSLGGDYNEQFF
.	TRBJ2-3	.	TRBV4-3	TGCGCCAGCAGCCACGAACCGGGTCCGTCTAGCACAGATACGCAGTATTTT	CASSHEPGPSSTDTQYF
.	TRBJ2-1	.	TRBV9	TGTGCCAGCAGCTCCCCCGCTGAGGAGCAGTTCTTC	CASSSPAEEQFF
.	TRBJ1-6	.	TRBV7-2	TGTGCCAGCAGCTTGATGTTGTCGGGAGGGTCACCCCTCCACTTT	CASSLMLSGGSPLHF
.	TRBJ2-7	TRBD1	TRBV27	TGTGCCAGCAGTTTATCGGACAGGGGCCCCTACGAGCAGTACTTC	CASSLSDRGPYEQYF
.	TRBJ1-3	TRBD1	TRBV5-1	TGCGCCAGCAGCTTGACAGGGGCGAACTCTGGAAACACCATATATTTT	CASSLTGANSGNTIYF
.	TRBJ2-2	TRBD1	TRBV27	TGTGCCAGCAGTCCGGACAGGGTTGATGTCGGGGAGCTGTTTTTT	CASSPDRVDVGELFF
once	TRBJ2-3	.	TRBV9	TGTGCCAGCAGCGTAGGGGGATCAGATACGCAGTATTTT	CASSVGGSDTQYF
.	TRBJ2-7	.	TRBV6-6	TGTGCCACTTCAGAGACAGCCTCCTACGAGCAGTACTTC	CATSETASYEQYF
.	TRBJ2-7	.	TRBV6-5	TGTGCCAGCAGTCCAGGGGCTTCCGGTACCGCCGAGCAGTACTTC	CASSPGASGTAEQYF
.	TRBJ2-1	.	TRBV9	TGTGCCAGCAGCGAGCGCACCGGTCCCCCCTACAATGAGCAGTTCTTC	CASSERTGPPYNEQFF
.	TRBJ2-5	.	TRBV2	TGTGCCAGCAGTGTGAGGCACCAAGAGACCCAGTACTTC	CASSVRHQETQYF
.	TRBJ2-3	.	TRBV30	TGTGCCTGGAGTCCGGGTAGAGGGGGAGATACGCAGTATTTT	CAWSPGRGGDTQYF
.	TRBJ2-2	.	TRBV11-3	TGTGCCAGCAGCTTAGCCTTTGGAATGAGGGACGACACCGGGGAGCTGTTTTTT	CASSLAFGMRDDTGELFF
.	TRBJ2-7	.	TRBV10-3	TGTGCCATCAGTGAGTCCGGTAACATCCTACAGGGCCACGAGCAGTACTTC	CAISESGNILQGHEQYF
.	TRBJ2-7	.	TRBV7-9	TGTGCCAGCAGCTCCGGACAGATCTCCTACGAGCAGTACTTC	CASSSGQISYEQYF
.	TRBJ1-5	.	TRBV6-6	TGTGCCAGCAGTCCACGGTTTGCGAGCAATCAGCCCCAGCATTTT	CASSPRFASNQPQHF
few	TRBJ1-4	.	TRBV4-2	TGTGCCAGCAGCCAAGAGGAGGCAACTAATGAAAAACTGTTTTTT	CASSQEEATNEKLFF
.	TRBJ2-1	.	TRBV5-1	TGCGCCAGCAGCTTGGAAGGGCAGCTTCCCTATGAGCAGTTCTTC	CASSLEGQLPYEQFF
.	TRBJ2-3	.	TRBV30	TGTGCCTGGAATCTGTTAACAGATACGCAGTATTTT	CAWNLLTDTQYF
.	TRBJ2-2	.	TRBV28	TGTGCCAGCAGTTCTCAATTCGATGTAAGCACCGGGGAGCTGTTTTTT	CASSSQFDVSTGELFF
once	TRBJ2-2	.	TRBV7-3	TGTGCCAGCAGCCTGGGACCGGCCGGGGAGCTGTTTTTT	CASSLGPAGELFF
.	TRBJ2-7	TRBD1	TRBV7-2	TGTGCCAGCAGCCCACCCCTGAGGGACAGGGGGCAAGGGCAGTACTTC	CASSPPLRDRGQGQYF
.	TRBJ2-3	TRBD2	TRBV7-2	TGTGCCAGCAGCTTCTTAGCGGGTAGAGATACGCAGTATTTT	CASSFLAGRDTQYF
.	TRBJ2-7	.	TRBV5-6	TGTGCCAGCAGCTGGGGATACGAGCAGTACTTC	CASSWGYEQYF
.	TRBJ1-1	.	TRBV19	TGTGCCAGTAGTATAGCGTTGGGCGGTGCTATGAACACTGAAGCTTTCTTT	CASSIALGGAMNTEAFF
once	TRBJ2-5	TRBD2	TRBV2	TGTGCCAGCAGTGTTAGGACTAGGGAGACCCAGTACTTC	CASSVRTRETQYF
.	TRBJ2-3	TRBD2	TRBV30	TGTGCCTGGGGCTTCGGGACACTCATAGCGGGAGGGGATACGCAGTATTTT	CAWGFGTLIAGGDTQYF
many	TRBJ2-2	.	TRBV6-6	TGTGCCAGCAGGTCTCAACTAGGGCAGGTAGCCGGGGAGCTGTTTTTT	CASRSQLGQVAGELFF
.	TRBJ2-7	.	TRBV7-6	TGTGCCAGCAGCTCCCGATCCTCCTACGAGCAGTACTTC	CASSSRSSYEQYF
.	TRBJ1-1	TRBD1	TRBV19	TGTGCCAGTAGTATGGGGACAGGGGGCGCGGGGAACACTGAAGCTTTCTTT	CASSMGTGGAGNTEAFF
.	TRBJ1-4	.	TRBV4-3	TGCGCCAGCAGCCAAGAACATGAGGGTGTCGAAAAACTGTTTTTT	CASSQEHEGVEKLFF
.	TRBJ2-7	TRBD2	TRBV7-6	TGTGCCAGCAGCTTAGAAGCGGGAGCGCCGGAGCAGTACTTC	CASSLEAGAPEQYF
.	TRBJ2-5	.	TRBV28	TGTGCCAGCAGTCCGGACAGCCCGCAAGAGACCCAGTACTTC	CASSPDSPQETQYF
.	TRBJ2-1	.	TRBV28	TGTGCCAGCACCCGAGGGGCTAGCACTGAGCAGTTCTTC	CASTRGASTEQFF